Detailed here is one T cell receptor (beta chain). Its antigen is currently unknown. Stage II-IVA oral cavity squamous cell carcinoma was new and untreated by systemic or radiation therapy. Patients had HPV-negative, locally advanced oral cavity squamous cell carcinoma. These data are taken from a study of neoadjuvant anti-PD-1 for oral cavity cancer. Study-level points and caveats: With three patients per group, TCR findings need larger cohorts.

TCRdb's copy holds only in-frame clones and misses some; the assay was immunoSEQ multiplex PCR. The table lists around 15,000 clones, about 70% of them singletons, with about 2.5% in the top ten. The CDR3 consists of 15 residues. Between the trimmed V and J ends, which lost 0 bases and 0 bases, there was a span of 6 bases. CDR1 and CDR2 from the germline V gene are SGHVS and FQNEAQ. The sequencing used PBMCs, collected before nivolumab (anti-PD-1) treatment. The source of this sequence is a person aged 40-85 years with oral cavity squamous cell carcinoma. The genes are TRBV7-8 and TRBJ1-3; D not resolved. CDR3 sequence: CASSLATDSGNTIYF. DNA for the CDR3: TGTGCCAGCAGCTTAGCGACCGACTCTGGAAACACCATATATTTT.